This T cell receptor beta chain was found in a study of blood T cell repertoires in COVID-19. Looking at the study overall: Samples representing acute and convalescent COVID-19 were sourced from the United States, Italy and Spain. PBMCs, B-cell-depleted T cells, or T cells were the source of the cDNA or gDNA that made up the material.

As originally analysed: Amplified reference gene primers provided the basis for estimating nucleated cell counts. The method was immunoSEQ multiplex PCR; TCRdb's version includes in-frame clones alone and lacks a portion of them. From that table come the V and J calls and clone size; the DNA was used to work out D and trimming. The table lists around 110,000 clones, about nine tenths of them singletons, with 1.8% in the top ten. This clonotype was sampled from a human donor with active COVID-19. The donor label of this sample is uncertain. Sequencing used peripheral blood.

The CDR3 bases are TGTGCCAGCAGTCGACAGGGCTCCTACGAGCAGTACTTC. The encoded protein is CASSRQGSYEQYF. The V call is TRBV11-3, the J call TRBJ2-7; 7 bases line up with TRBD1. From germline, CDR1 is SGHNT and CDR2 YENEEA. V lost 6 bases to trimming and J lost 0 bases; unmatched junction nucleotides: 2. This CDR3 is 13 amino acids long.